The sequence of this T cell receptor (beta chain) was determined in a study of T-cell memory formation after mild COVID-19. General study points: Cross-reactive memory apparently joined, as some responding clones appeared in pre-infection memory.

Germline CDR1 SQVTM, CDR2 ANQGSEA. The CDR3 length is 12 residues. Trimming stripped 4 bases from V and 7 bases from J, with 13 bases between. Only a few counts were recorded for this clonotype. Its target is not known. TCRdb analysed the 5' RACE reads with MiXCR anew, one entry per CDR3 protein. Of about 180,000 distinct CDR3 sequences in the sample, about 18% were seen once. Material: PBMCs or a T cell subset sorted from them (not recorded which). The J gene is TRBJ1-2, the V gene TRBV29-1; D not certain. The clonotype was recovered from a man aged 18 to 30 who had mild COVID-19 (a few samples of this study predate the infection). Cell type and time point are not known. The CDR3: CSVAGLRGGYTF. CDR3 nucleotide sequence: TGCAGCGTTGCCGGGCTCCGGGGTGGCTACACCTTC.